The 17 T cell receptor beta chains below were found in one sample sequenced in a study of cytomegalovirus exposure and HLA in healthy donors. Primers: 60 Vbeta forward and 13 Jbeta reverse. Sequenced by immunoSEQ multiplex PCR; TCRdb stores in-frame clones only, minus some. The sample holds about 210,000 clones, roughly 83% seen once. Sequencing was carried out using PBMCs. The receptors shown here come from a male donor in good health and CMV-seropositive.

The chain links TRBV28 to TRBJ2-3, with 8 bases that match TRBD1. Germline CDR1 reads MDHEN; CDR2 reads SYDVKM. The CDR3 is 15 residues long. The V gene end was trimmed by 8 bases and the J gene end by 0 bases; junction bases not matched to a gene: 7. Here the CDR3 DNA reads TGTGCCAGCGTTAACGACAGGGGAAGCACAGATACGCAGTATTTT. Translated, it gives CASVNDRGSTDTQYF.

V and J are TRBV5-1 and TRBJ2-4; a weak D match, TRBD2 (6 bases). The CDR3 loop spans 13 amino acids. From germline, CDR1 is SGHRS and CDR2 YFSETQ. With 6 bases removed from V and 7 bases from J, the gap between germline ends came to 14 bases. The CDR3 DNA is TGCGCCAGCACTTCGGAGGGCGGTAACATTCAGTACTTC. It specifies CASTSEGGNIQYF.

The rearrangement uses TRBV7-2 and TRBJ2-7, with TRBD2 identical over 9 bases. The CDR3 is made up of 18 amino acids. The J segment lost 1 base and the V segment lost 4 bases, leaving 14 bases of the junction unmatched. Germline V lookup: CDR1 SGHTA, CDR2 FQGNSA. Written as DNA, the CDR3 is TGTGCCAGCAGCTCTGCGGCGCGGGGGGGGATAGGGTCCTACGAGCAGTACTTC. Its translation: CASSSAARGGIGSYEQYF.

The chain combines TRBV28 with TRBJ1-2; 8 bases are shared with TRBD1. Germline loops: CDR1 MDHEN, CDR2 SYDVKM. Trimming at V came to 5 bases and at J to 4 bases, leaving 9 bases not matched to a gene. This CDR3 has 15 residues. CDR3 DNA sequence: TGTGCCAGCAGTCCTCCGGACAGGGAAAGCTATGGCTACACCTTC. It codes for CASSPPDRESYGYTF.

V and J are TRBV11-3 and TRBJ2-1; TRBD1 matches 7 bases. CDR1 is SGHNT and CDR2 is YENEEA in the germline V gene. The CDR3 runs 15 residues. V dropped 2 bases and J dropped 6; count of bases not matched to a gene: 7. The CDR3 bases are TGTGCCAGCAGCTTAATAGGCCGGGACAGCAATGAGCAGTTCTTC. The encoded protein is CASSLIGRDSNEQFF.

This chain uses TRBV7-2 with TRBJ1-3; D is unclear. V gave up 3 bases and J gave up 0 bases, with 9 bases separating them. Germline V lookup: CDR1 SGHTA, CDR2 FQGNSA. The CDR3 extends over 15 amino acids. This chain's CDR3 is CASSLSSRSGNTIYF. Written as DNA, the CDR3 is TGTGCCAGCAGCTTGTCCTCTCGCTCTGGAAACACCATATATTTT.

This chain uses TRBV13 with TRBJ1-1, with 9 bases matching TRBD1. Germline lookup yields CDR1 PRHDT and CDR2 FYEKMQ (reference sequence). This CDR3 has 15 amino acids. The V segment lost 4 bases and the J segment 6 bases; nucleotides outside the gene matches: 9. CDR3 residues: CASSSQGARLAEAFF. The CDR3 bases are TGTGCCAGCAGCTCACAGGGGGCGCGGTTAGCTGAAGCTTTCTTT.

This clone occurred once. The chain uses TRBV7-9 and TRBJ1-1; a weak D match, TRBD1 (6 bases). With 1 base removed from V and 1 base from J, the gap between germline ends came to 7 bases. The CDR3 contains 14 residues. The germline V gene has CDR1 SEHNR and CDR2 FQNEAQ (reference sequence). For the CDR3, the DNA is TGTGCCAGCAGCTTAGGGGACACGAACACTGAAGCTTTCTTT. Translation gives CASSLGDTNTEAFF.

The CDR3 DNA is TGCAGTGCTAGTCGAGCGGAGACCCAGTACTTC. Its translation: CSASRAETQYF. The chain recombines TRBV20-1 with TRBJ2-5; no reliable D call. This CDR3 has 11 amino acids. Trimming cost V 3 bases and J 5 bases, with 7 bases left between them. Germline values: CDR1 DFQATT, CDR2 SNEGSKA (reference sequence).

The chain links TRBV6-1 to TRBJ1-1; D is ambiguous. V was pared by 9 bases and J by 1 base, with 18 bases between. The CDR3 loop spans 15 amino acids. Germline V lookup: CDR1 MNHNS, CDR2 SASEGT. The CDR3 loop reads CASVMLGSPNTEAFF. CDR3 in DNA: TGTGCCAGTGTAATGTTGGGCAGCCCGAACACTGAAGCTTTCTTT.

The chain combines TRBV27 with TRBJ2-1, with D hard to call. The CDR3 is made up of 14 amino acids. Per the germline V gene, CDR1 is MNHEY and CDR2 is SMNVEV (reference sequence). Trimming pared 4 bases from V and 4 bases from J, leaving 11 bases between. The CDR3 region is CASSSEVPYNEQFF. In nucleotides, the CDR3 is TGTGCCAGCAGTTCCGAGGTCCCTTACAATGAGCAGTTCTTC.

In this sample, this clone turned up a few times. A junction end diverges from the germline sequence, so it may reflect a read error. The rearrangement joins TRBV7-9 to TRBJ2-3; D not resolved. The CDR3 is 11 amino acids. CDR1 and CDR2 from the germline V gene are SEHNR and FQNEAQ (reference sequence). The CDR3 sequence is CSSSFSDTQYF. The CDR3 nucleotides read TGTTCCAGCAGCTTCTCAGATACGCAGTATTTT.

The CDR3 sequence: CASRRQSTDTQYF. The CDR3 nucleotides read TGTGCCAGCAGAAGACAGTCCACAGATACGCAGTATTTT. This rearrangement joins TRBV25-1 to TRBJ2-3; TRBD1 is a possible D gene (5 bases). The CDR3 is made up of 13 amino acids. Germline CDR1 and CDR2: MGHDK and SYGVNS. The V end was cut by 6 bases, the J end by 2 bases, with 9 bases between.

In its sample, this clone was seen once. The J gene is TRBJ1-4, the V gene TRBV30; weak D call: TRBD1 (5 bases). Trimming removed 5 bases at V and 4 bases at J, with 8 bases between. CDR3 length: 12 amino acids. The germline V gene encodes CDR1 GTSNPN and CDR2 SVGIG (reference sequence). Here the CDR3 DNA reads TGTGCCTGGGGCAGGGATAATGAAAAACTGTTTTTT. Protein: CAWGRDNEKLFF.

The genes are TRBV6-6 and TRBJ2-5, with 14 positions matching TRBD2. This CDR3 comprises 16 residues. V shed 6 bases, J shed 6 bases, and the junction held 9 bases outside the gene matches. CDR1 MNHNY and CDR2 SVGAGI come from the germline V gene (reference sequence). Written as DNA, the CDR3 is TGTGCCAGCAGCTTTAGACTAGCGGGGGGGAAGAAGACCCAGTACTTC. Residues: CASSFRLAGGKKTQYF.

The chain is built from TRBV29-1 and TRBJ2-3; D possibly corresponds to TRBD1 (5 bases). Trimming cost V 6 bases and J 3 bases, with 16 bases left between them. From germline, CDR1 is SQVTM and CDR2 ANQGSEA. The CDR3 covers 14 residues. The CDR3 DNA is TGCAGCGTCAAGGAATACAGGCGGACAGATACGCAGTATTTT. Its translation is CSVKEYRRTDTQYF.

The chain links TRBV5-1 to TRBJ2-5; TRBD1 is a possible D gene (5 bases). The germline gives CDR1 SGHRS, CDR2 YFSETQ. The CDR3 length is 13 residues. Deletions cut 10 bases from V and 6 bases from J, with 19 bases between. The CDR3 reads CALLRVSIKTQYF. The CDR3 nucleotides are TGCGCCCTACTCAGGGTGAGTATAAAGACCCAGTACTTC.